One and the same sample provided the 18 T cell receptor beta chains below, sequenced in a study of CD8 T cells in ankylosing spondylitis. The study's findings and limits: Seemingly characteristic of ankylosing spondylitis blood was a TCR beta motif consisting of roughly 8 highly homologous variants.

These TCRs are of unknown antigen specificity. TCRdb re-derived calls from the 5' RACE reads in MiXCR, one entry per CDR3 protein. The sample records 100,000 to 150,000 distinct CDR3 sequences, roughly 15% being singletons. Sequenced: blood, either unsorted or a sorted T cell fraction (not recorded which). Source of these receptors: a male donor with ankylosing spondylitis.

This clonotype has more than one count but fewer than ten. The genes are TRBV25-1 and TRBJ2-5; tentative D call: TRBD1 (5 bases). Germline loops: CDR1 MGHDK, CDR2 SYGVNS. This CDR3 comprises 12 residues. The V end lost 5 bases, the J end lost 5 bases, and 9 bases lay between the germline ends. CDR3 sequence: CASSPGWETQYF. The CDR3 region has the DNA TGTGCCAGCAGTCCAGGGTGGGAGACCCAGTACTTC.

The chain employs TRBV7-8 and TRBJ1-5, with D possibly being TRBD1 (6 bases). This CDR3 region has 16 residues. Germline V lookup: CDR1 SGHVS, CDR2 FQNEAQ. The V and J ends lost 0 bases and 3 bases respectively, with 12 bases between them. The CDR3 region is CASSLAGSGVNQPQHF. DNA of the CDR3: TGTGCCAGCAGCTTAGCCGGTTCAGGGGTCAATCAGCCCCAGCATTTT.

This clonotype was seen a handful of times. The chain employs TRBV29-1 and TRBJ2-7; 8 positions match TRBD2. The junction had 6 bases not matched to a gene; V was cut back by 4 bases and J by 7 bases. This CDR3 spans 12 amino acids. The V gene's germline CDR1 is SQVTM and CDR2 ANQGSEA. The CDR3: CSVAGGEREQYF. The CDR3 DNA reads TGCAGCGTTGCCGGGGGGGAGAGAGAGCAGTACTTC.

In regard to this clonotype: At one boundary the junction diverges from the germline segment, which might be a read error. V usage is TRBV5-1 and J usage is TRBJ1-1; the D gene is possibly TRBD1 (5 bases). This CDR3 region has 12 residues. From germline, CDR1 is SGHRS and CDR2 YFSETQ. CDR3 in amino acids: CASSLDRPGLLF. CDR3 coding DNA: TGCGCCAGCAGCTTGGACAGGCCCGGATTGCTCTTT. The full variable domain, rest sourced from reference TRBV5-1 and TRBJ1-1, is KAGVTQTPRYLIKTRGQQVTLSCSPISGHRSVSWYQQTPGQGLQFLFEYFSETQRNKGNFPGRFSGRQFSNSRSEMNVSTLELGDSALYLCASSLDRPGLLFGQGTRLTVV.

The CDR3 region is CASSEGTGLTHNEQFF. In DNA, the CDR3 is TGTGCCAGCAGTGAAGGTACGGGACTAACACACAATGAGCAGTTCTTC. V usage is TRBV25-1 and J usage is TRBJ2-1, with 7 bases that match TRBD2. CDR3 size: 16 residues. Trimming removed 2 bases from V and 5 bases from J; junction bases left unmatched: 9. Germline CDR1 is MGHDK and CDR2 is SYGVNS.

The sample holds a few counts of this clonotype. The CDR3 here is CASSPRQVALHPEKLFF. The CDR3 DNA follows: TGTGCCAGCAGTCCCAGACAGGTCGCCTTACACCCCGAAAAACTGTTTTTT. This chain links TRBV6-1 with TRBJ1-4, with D tentatively TRBD1 (6 bases). CDR3 length: 17 residues. Germline V CDR1 and CDR2: MNHNS, SASEGT. V was pared by 5 bases and J by 8 bases, with 24 bases between.

The chain recombines TRBV9 with TRBJ2-7, with D possibly TRBD1 on 5 matching bases. Trimming removed 1 base at V and 0 bases at J, with 8 bases between. Looked up from germline, CDR1 is SGDLS and CDR2 is YYNGEE. CDR3 length: 14 amino acids. In DNA, the CDR3 is TGTGCCAGCAGCGTATATGGGGCCTCCTACGAGCAGTACTTC. Protein: CASSVYGASYEQYF.

The rearrangement joins TRBV14 to TRBJ2-3; 8 bases agree with TRBD2. The length of the CDR3 is 13 residues. The germline V gene has CDR1 SGHDN and CDR2 FVKESK. J gave up 5 bases and V 8 bases, and 6 bases lay outside the gene matches. CDR3 DNA: TGTGCCAGCGGTGCGGGAGGAAGAGATACGCAGTATTTT. Its translation: CASGAGGRDTQYF.

The CDR3: CASSVGPQGSTEAFF. Here the CDR3 DNA reads TGTGCCAGCAGCGTAGGGCCCCAGGGGAGCACTGAAGCTTTCTTT. The V and J genes are TRBV7-9 and TRBJ1-1; tentatively, D is TRBD1 (6 bases). The CDR3 contains 15 residues. Germline assignment: CDR1 SEHNR and CDR2 FQNEAQ (reference sequence). Trimming cost V 5 bases and J 4 bases, with 17 bases left between them.

This chain connects TRBV27 to TRBJ2-5; tentatively, D is TRBD2 (5 bases). The CDR3 spans 15 residues. Germline V gives CDR1 MNHEY, CDR2 SMNVEV (reference sequence). Trimming removed 5 bases from V and 4 bases from J, with 17 bases in between. CDR3 bases: TGTGCCAGCAGTAATGAGCGGCCATACCCAGAGACCCAGTACTTC. Translation gives CASSNERPYPETQYF.

The J gene is TRBJ2-1, the V gene TRBV7-3; TRBD2 aligns across 10 bases. Trimming removed 5 bases from V and 5 bases from J; junction bases left unmatched: 6. Per germline, CDR1 SGHTA and CDR2 FQGTGA. CDR3 length: 15 amino acids. The CDR3, as DNA: TGTGCCAGCAGCACCGGACTAGCGGCCCACAATGAGCAGTTCTTC. This sequence encodes CASSTGLAAHNEQFF.

This clonotype was observed a few times. J is TRBJ2-7 and V is TRBV7-6, with 9 bases fitting TRBD2. With V trimmed by 5 bases and J by 5 bases, 13 bases remained unmatched. The CDR3 has 16 amino acids. Germline CDR1 and CDR2: SGHVS and FNYEAQ. In nucleotides, the CDR3 is TGTGCCAGCAGCCGCACTTCGGGCGGGAGGGCCCACGAGCAGTACTTC. It encodes CASSRTSGGRAHEQYF.

With respect to this clonotype: No conserved phenylalanine or tryptophan is present at the end of the CDR3, so a read error is the likely explanation. The gene calls are TRBV11-1 and TRBJ2-1, with no clear D. The CDR3 has 18 amino acids. CDR1 is SGHAT and CDR2 is FQDESV in the germline V gene (reference sequence). V was shortened by 2 bases and J by 6 bases, with 23 bases between the two germline ends. DNA for the CDR3: TGTGCCAGCAGCTTATCTGATTTAGGGAAACTCCGCGGCAATGAGCAGTTCTAC. Amino acids: CASSLSDLGKLRGNEQFY.

This clonotype was seen more than once but under ten times. Here the CDR3 reads CASSQGPPSGRSSYEQYF. The CDR3 DNA is TGTGCCAGCAGCCAAGGCCCCCCTAGCGGGAGGAGCTCCTACGAGCAGTACTTC. The genes are TRBV4-2 and TRBJ2-7; 11 bases line up with TRBD2. CDR3 length: 18 amino acids. The ends lost 1 base at V and 0 bases at J; junction bases unmatched: 8. Germline V CDR1 and CDR2: LGHNA, YNFKEQ.

The rearrangement links TRBV28 to TRBJ1-1; TRBD1 might be the D (5 bases). CDR3 length equals 15 residues. V gave up 5 bases and J gave up 0 bases, with 13 bases separating them. Germline loops: CDR1 MDHEN, CDR2 SYDVKM. The CDR3 nucleotides read TGTGCCAGCAGTACCCCTCAGGGCTTGAACACTGAAGCTTTCTTT. Its protein product is CASSTPQGLNTEAFF.

Many counts were recorded for this clonotype. This chain links TRBV12-3 or TRBV12-4 with TRBJ2-7; weak D call: TRBD2 (6 bases). V lost 6 bases to trimming and J lost 6 bases, with 12 bases between them. This CDR3 region has 12 residues. The DNA of the CDR3 is TGTGCCAGCAGGGAAGAGGGACTCGAGCAGTACTTC. Its translation is CASREEGLEQYF.

This clonotype has at least ten counts. The V and J genes are TRBV12-3 or TRBV12-4 and TRBJ2-2; D not resolved. Trimming removed 4 bases from V and 6 bases from J, with 6 bases in between. This CDR3 is 12 amino acids long. The CDR3 DNA is TGTGCCAGCAGTTGGCCTGCCGGGGAGCTGTTTTTT. Protein: CASSWPAGELFF.

The J gene is TRBJ2-1, the V gene TRBV6-2 or TRBV6-3; no clear D. The CDR3 contains 10 residues. Trimming stripped 6 bases from V and 9 bases from J, with 6 bases between. Germline V CDR1 and CDR2: MNHEY, SVGEGT. CDR3 DNA: TGTGCCAGCAGCATGGGTGAGCAGTTCTTC. Protein sequence: CASSMGEQFF.